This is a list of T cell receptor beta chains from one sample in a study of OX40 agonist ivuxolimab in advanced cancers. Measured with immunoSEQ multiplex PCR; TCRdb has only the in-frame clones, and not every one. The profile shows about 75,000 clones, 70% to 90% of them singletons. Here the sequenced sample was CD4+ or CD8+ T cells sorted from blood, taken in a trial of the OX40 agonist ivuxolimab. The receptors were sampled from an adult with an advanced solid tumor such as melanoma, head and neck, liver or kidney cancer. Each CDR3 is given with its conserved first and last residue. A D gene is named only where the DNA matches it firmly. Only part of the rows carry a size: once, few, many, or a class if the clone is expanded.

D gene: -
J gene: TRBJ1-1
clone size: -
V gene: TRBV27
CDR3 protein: CASSTRGRNTEAFF
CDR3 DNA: TGTGCCAGCAGTACCCGGGGGCGTAACACTGAAGCTTTCTTT

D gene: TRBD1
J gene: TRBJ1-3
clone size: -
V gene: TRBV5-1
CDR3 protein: CASSLGTGGNTIYF
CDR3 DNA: TGCGCCAGCAGCTTGGGGACAGGGGGAAACACCATATATTTT

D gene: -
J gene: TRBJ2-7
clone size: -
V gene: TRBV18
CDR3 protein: CATKGLSYEQYF
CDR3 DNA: TGTGCCACCAAGGGACTGTCCTACGAGCAGTACTTC

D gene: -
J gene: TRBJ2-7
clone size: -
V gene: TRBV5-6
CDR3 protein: CASSPGGPEQYF
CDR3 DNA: TGTGCCAGCAGCCCCGGAGGCCCCGAGCAGTACTTC

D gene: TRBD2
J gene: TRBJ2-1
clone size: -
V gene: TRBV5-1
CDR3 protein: CASSFGGSNEQFF
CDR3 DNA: TGCGCCAGCAGCTTCGGGGGGAGCAATGAGCAGTTCTTC

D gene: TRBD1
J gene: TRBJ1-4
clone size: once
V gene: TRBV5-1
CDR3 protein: CASSRNPPGGEEKLFF
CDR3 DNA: TGCGCCAGCAGCCGAAATCCCCCAGGGGGCGAAGAAAAACTGTTTTTT

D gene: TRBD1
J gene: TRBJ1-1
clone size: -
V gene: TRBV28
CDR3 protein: CASSETGRAFF
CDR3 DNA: TGTGCCAGCAGTGAGACAGGGCGGGCTTTCTTT

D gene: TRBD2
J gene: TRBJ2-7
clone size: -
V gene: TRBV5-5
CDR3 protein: CASSLTSGVNGEQYF
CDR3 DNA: TGTGCCAGCAGCTTGACTAGCGGAGTGAATGGGGAGCAGTACTTC

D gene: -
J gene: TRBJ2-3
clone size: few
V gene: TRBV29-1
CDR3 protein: CSVRGYNTDTQYF
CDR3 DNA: TGCAGCGTCAGGGGCTATAACACAGATACGCAGTATTTT

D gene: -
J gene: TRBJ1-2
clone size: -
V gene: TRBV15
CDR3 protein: CATSRDRVVDYGYTF
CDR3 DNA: TGTGCCACCAGCAGAGATCGAGTGGTAGACTATGGCTACACCTTC

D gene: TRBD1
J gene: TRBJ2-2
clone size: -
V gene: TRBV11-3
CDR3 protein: CASSPDRASSTGELFF
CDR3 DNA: TGTGCCAGCAGCCCCGACAGGGCGTCCTCCACCGGGGAGCTGTTTTTT

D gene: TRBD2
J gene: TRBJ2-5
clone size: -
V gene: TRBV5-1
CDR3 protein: CASSLGLAGVGLETQYF
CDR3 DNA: TGCGCCAGCAGCTTGGGACTAGCGGGAGTCGGTTTGGAGACCCAGTACTTC

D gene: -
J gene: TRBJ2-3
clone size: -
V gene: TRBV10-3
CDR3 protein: CAIGGQGVSDTQYF
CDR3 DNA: TGTGCCATCGGGGGGCAGGGGGTCTCAGATACGCAGTATTTT

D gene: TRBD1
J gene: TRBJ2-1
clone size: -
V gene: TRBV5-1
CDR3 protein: CASSAGTGPNNEQFF
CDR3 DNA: TGCGCCAGCAGCGCCGGGACAGGGCCGAACAATGAGCAGTTCTTC

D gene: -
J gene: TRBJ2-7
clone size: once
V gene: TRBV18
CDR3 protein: CASSPNRDSSKQYF
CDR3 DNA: TGTGCCAGCTCACCAAACCGGGATAGTTCAAAGCAGTACTTC

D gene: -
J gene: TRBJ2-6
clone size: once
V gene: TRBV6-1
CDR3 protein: CASRLFVSGANVLTF
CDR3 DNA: TGTGCCAGCAGGCTCTTCGTCTCTGGGGCCAACGTCCTGACTTTC

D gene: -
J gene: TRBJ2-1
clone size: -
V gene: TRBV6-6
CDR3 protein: CASSQLAVNEQFF
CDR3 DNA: TGTGCCAGCAGTCAACTAGCTGTCAATGAGCAGTTCTTC

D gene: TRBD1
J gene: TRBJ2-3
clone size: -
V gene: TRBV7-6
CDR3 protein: CASSMGQDTDTQYF
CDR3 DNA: TGTGCCAGCAGCATGGGACAGGACACAGATACGCAGTATTTT

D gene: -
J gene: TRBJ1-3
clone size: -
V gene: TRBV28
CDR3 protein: CATEGGNTIYF
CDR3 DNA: TGTGCCACCGAGGGAGGAAACACCATATATTTT

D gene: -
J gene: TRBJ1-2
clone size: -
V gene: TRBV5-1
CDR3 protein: CASTAGGDYGYTF
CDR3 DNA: TGCGCCAGCACCGCGGGAGGGGACTATGGCTACACCTTC

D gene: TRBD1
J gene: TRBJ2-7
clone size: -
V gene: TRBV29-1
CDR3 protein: CSVVGTGLDEQYF
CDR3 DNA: TGCAGCGTTGTAGGGACAGGGCTTGACGAGCAGTACTTC

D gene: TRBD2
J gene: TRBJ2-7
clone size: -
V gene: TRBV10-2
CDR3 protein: CASSEGGLASYEQYF
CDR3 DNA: TGCGCCAGCAGTGAAGGGGGACTAGCTAGTTACGAGCAGTACTTC

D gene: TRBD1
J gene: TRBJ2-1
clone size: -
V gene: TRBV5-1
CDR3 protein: CASSGQGGGYNEQFF
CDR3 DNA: TGCGCCAGCAGCGGACAGGGAGGAGGTTACAATGAGCAGTTCTTC

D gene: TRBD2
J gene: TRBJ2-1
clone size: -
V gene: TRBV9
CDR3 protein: CASSPLAGAYNEQFF
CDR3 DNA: TGTGCCAGCAGCCCCTTAGCGGGGGCCTACAATGAGCAGTTCTTC

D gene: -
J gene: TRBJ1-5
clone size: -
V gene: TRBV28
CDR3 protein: CASRQGRQPQHF
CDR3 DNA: TGTGCCAGCAGACAGGGTCGGCAGCCCCAGCATTTT

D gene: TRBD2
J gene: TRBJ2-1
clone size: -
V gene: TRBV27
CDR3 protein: CASSFLAGGRSEQFF
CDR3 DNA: TGTGCCAGCAGTTTTTTAGCGGGAGGGCGGAGTGAGCAGTTCTTC

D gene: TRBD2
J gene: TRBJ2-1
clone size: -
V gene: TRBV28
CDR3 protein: CASSFAPLSGPNNEQFF
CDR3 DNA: TGTGCCAGCAGTTTTGCCCCCCTTAGCGGGCCTAACAATGAGCAGTTCTTC

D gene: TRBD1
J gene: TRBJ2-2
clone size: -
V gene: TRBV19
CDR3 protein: CASRPGTGRFGELFF
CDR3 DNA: TGTGCCAGTAGGCCCGGGACAGGGAGGTTCGGGGAGCTGTTTTTT

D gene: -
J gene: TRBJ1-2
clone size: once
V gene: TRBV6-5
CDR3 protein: CASMGGALSGYTF
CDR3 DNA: TGTGCCAGCATGGGGGGGGCCCTCTCCGGCTACACCTTC

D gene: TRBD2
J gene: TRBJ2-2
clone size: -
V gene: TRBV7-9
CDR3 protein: CASTDVAGGTGELFF
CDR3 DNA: TGTGCCAGCACCGATGTAGCGGGAGGGACCGGGGAGCTGTTTTTT

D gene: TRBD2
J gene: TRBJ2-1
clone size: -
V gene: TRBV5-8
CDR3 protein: CASSLVLAGNNEQFF
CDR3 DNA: TGTGCCAGCAGCTTGGTCCTAGCGGGCAACAATGAGCAGTTCTTC

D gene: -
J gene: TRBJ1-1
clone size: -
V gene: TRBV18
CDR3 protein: CASSSTDSEAFF
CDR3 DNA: TGTGCCAGCTCAAGTACCGACAGTGAAGCTTTCTTT

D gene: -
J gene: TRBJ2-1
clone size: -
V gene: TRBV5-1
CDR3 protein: CASSLALGVPSNEQFF
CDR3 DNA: TGCGCCAGCAGCTTGGCTCTAGGAGTCCCCAGCAATGAGCAGTTCTTC

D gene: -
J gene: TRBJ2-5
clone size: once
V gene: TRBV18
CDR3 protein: CASSPSGTKKETQYF
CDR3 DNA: TGTGCCAGCTCACCCTCGGGGACAAAAAAAGAGACCCAGTACTTC

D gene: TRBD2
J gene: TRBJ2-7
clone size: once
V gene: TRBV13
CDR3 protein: CASSLAGLREVSSYEQYF
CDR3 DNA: TGTGCCAGCAGCTTAGCCGGTCTGCGGGAGGTGTCCTCCTACGAGCAGTACTTC

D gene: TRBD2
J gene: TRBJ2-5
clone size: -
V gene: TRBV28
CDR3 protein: CASSSPGLGGTQYF
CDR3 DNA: TGTGCCAGCAGTTCTCCGGGACTAGGGGGGACCCAGTACTTC

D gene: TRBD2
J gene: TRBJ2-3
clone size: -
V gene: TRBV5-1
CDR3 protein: CASSHTGLAGEIADTQYF
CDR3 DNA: TGCGCCAGCAGTCACACAGGACTAGCGGGTGAGATCGCAGATACGCAGTATTTT

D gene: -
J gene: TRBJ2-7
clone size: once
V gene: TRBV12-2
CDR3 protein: CATNCLGNYEQYF
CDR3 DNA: TGTGCAACGAATTGTCTTGGGAACTACGAGCAGTACTTC

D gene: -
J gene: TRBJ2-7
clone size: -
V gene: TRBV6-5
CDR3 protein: CARRESGAFDEQYF
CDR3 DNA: TGTGCCAGACGGGAGTCGGGAGCATTCGACGAGCAGTACTTC

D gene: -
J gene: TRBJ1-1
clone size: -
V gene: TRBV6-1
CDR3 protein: CAASEVPGALTEAFF
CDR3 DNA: TGTGCCGCAAGCGAGGTTCCGGGGGCCCTCACTGAAGCTTTCTTT

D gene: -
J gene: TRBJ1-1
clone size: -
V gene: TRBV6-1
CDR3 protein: CASSFVLGANTEAFF
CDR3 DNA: TGTGCCAGCAGTTTTGTCTTGGGGGCTAACACTGAAGCTTTCTTT

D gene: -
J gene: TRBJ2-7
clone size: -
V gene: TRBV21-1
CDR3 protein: CASSKVRQSEQYF
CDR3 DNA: TGTGCCAGCAGCAAAGTGCGGCAGAGCGAGCAGTACTTC

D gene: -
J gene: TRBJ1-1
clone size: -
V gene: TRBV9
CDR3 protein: CASMGAEQGNTEAFF
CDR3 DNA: TGTGCCAGCATGGGAGCAGAACAGGGGAACACTGAAGCTTTCTTT

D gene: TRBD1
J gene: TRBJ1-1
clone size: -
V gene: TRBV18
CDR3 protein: CASSPQGARTEAFF
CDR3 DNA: TGTGCCAGCTCACCTCAGGGGGCGCGCACTGAAGCTTTCTTT

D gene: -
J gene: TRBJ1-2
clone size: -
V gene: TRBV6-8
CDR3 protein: CASNSCDGYTF
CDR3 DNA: TGTGCCAGCAATTCGTGCGACGGCTACACCTTC

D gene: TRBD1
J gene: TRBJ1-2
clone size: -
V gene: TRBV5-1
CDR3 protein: CASSPQQGDYGYTF
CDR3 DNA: TGCGCCAGCAGCCCACAACAGGGGGACTATGGCTACACCTTC

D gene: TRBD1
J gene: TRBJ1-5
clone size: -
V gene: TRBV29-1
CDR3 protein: CSVTEAGTGATQPQHF
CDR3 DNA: TGCAGCGTTACGGAAGCCGGGACAGGGGCTACTCAGCCCCAGCATTTT

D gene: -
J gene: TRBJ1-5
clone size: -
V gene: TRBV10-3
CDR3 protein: CAISENTGFHNQPQHF
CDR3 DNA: TGTGCCATCAGTGAGAATACAGGGTTCCACAATCAGCCCCAGCATTTT

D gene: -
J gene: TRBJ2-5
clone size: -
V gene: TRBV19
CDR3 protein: CASSVGRDQETQYF
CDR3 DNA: TGTGCCAGTAGTGTCGGGAGAGACCAAGAGACCCAGTACTTC